This TCR beta chain was sequenced in a study of blood T cell repertoires in COVID-19. Study summary: Collection of acute and convalescent COVID-19 samples took place in the United States, Italy and Spain. Sources were T cells, B-cell-depleted T cells, or PBMCs; the material itself was cDNA or gDNA.

CDR1 is SGHVS, CDR2 FQNEAQ, per germline. This CDR3 region has 16 residues. Trimming at V came to 2 bases and at J to 3 bases, leaving 6 bases not matched to a gene. In the authors' workflow: Amplifying reference gene primers gave estimates of nucleated cell counts. TCRdb's copy holds only in-frame clones and misses some; the assay was immunoSEQ multiplex PCR. Clone size and the V and J calls come from that table; the DNA yielded D and trimming. The sample contains about 80,000 clones, around 76% of which appear only once. This clonotype was sampled from a human donor in a cohort sampled during active COVID-19. The genes are TRBV7-8 and TRBJ1-1, with 10 positions matching TRBD1. Sequenced: peripheral blood. CDR3 sequence: CASSLRGTGVYTEAFF. The CDR3 DNA is TGTGCCAGCAGCTTAAGAGGGACAGGGGTCTACACTGAAGCTTTCTTT.